The entry below describes one T cell receptor beta chain. Its antigen specificity is not known. No base quality information exists; no much larger clone differs at one position. This specimen comes from a study of a mutant IDH1 vaccine in newly diagnosed glioma (dated by TCRdb to the early 2020s). For the wider study: Eight vaccinations were administered to patients in weeks 1, 3, 5, 7, 11, 15, 19 and 23, corresponding to visits V03 through V10. In the chemotherapy-containing groups, vaccination started alongside temozolomide cycles, whereas in patients who had radiotherapy alone it started 4-6 weeks after radiotherapy. Of the roughly 32 patients who were treated, about 60% were male and about 40% were female, and the mean age was around 41 years. Before enrollment, patients had received standard therapy of radiotherapy alone, temozolomide alone, or radiochemotherapy with temozolomide; most received the combination. Peripheral blood samples were drawn at six visits, namely V03 (baseline), V05, V07, V10, V12 and V13. For exploratory analyses, about two dozen treated patients had longitudinal TCRB deep sequencing done wherever samples were available. What the research found in general, with its limitations: Across multiple MHC alleles, vaccine-induced immune responses were seen in around 93% of patients. Pseudoprogression seemed to be unrelated to changes in the top peripheral T cell clonotypes found by TCRB sequencing. According to the authors, sample limitations meant that analyses of patient blood samples could not be reproduced. Selection of PBMC samples for TCRB deep sequencing was based on availability.

The method was the immunoSEQ multiplex PCR assay. Rearranged TCR beta chain sequences were amplified with the hsTCRB Kit following the manufacturer's protocol. An Illumina MiSeq was used to sequence the TCRB libraries. The authors' analysis ran thus. The proprietary platform of the kit vendor was used for demultiplexing, trimming and gene mapping. Not all clones reach the TCRdb copy of this immuneACCESS table, which keeps in-frame sequences only. Checked studies attribute under half of the gap to unresolved V genes and leave the rest unexplained. V and J calls and clone size are those listed in that table; D and trimming were worked out from the DNA. A total of 35,000 to 40,000 clones appear in this sample, around 83% of them only once. Jointly, the top ten make up about 2.3% of the sample. In the germline V gene, CDR1 corresponds to MNHEY and CDR2 to SVGAGI. Including the terminal cysteine and phenylalanine, the CDR3 comprises 14 residues. The retained sequence is limited to the CDR3, 42 bases, with the frame set at the first base. Relative to germline, V is missing 10 bases and J is missing 2 bases, with 7 bases of the junction outside any gene match.

This sample's time point label indicates: week 11, during vaccination. Each vaccine dose was 300 ug of a 20-mer mutant IDH1 peptide in Montanide, given subcutaneously with topical imiquimod. Donors had newly diagnosed WHO grade 3 or 4 IDH1-mutant astrocytomas with loss of nuclear ATRX. The samples were drawn from NOA16, a multicentre, single-arm, open-label phase I trial in Germany that tested a mutant IDH1 peptide vaccine in humans for the first time. The DNeasy Blood and Tissue Kit was used to extract genomic DNA from EDTA blood for TCRB sequencing. This clonotype was sampled from a man aged 35 to 55 with glioma. Sequencing was performed on PBMCs, taken from a glioma patient whose treatment included an IDH1 peptide vaccine. The sequence joins TRBV6-5 to TRBJ2-3, and TRBD2 aligns with 9 junction nucleotides. The DNA sequence follows: TGTGCCACCAAACGACTAGCGGTCACAGATACGCAGTATTTT. The encoded protein is CATKRLAVTDTQYF.